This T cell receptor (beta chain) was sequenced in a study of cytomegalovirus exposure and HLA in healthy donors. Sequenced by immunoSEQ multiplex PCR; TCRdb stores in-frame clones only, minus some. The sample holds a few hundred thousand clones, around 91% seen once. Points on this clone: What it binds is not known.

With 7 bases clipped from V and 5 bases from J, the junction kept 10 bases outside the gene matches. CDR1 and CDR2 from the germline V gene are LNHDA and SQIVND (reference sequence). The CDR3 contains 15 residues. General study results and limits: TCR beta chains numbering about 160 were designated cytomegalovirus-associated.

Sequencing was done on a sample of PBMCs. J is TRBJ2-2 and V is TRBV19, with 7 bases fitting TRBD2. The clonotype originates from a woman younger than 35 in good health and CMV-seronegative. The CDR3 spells CASNSIAGETGELFF. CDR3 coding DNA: TGTGCCAGTAATAGTATAGCGGGCGAAACCGGGGAGCTGTTTTTT.